This TCR beta chain is from a study of radiotherapy plus CTLA-4 blockade in lung cancer. Study-wide background: An objective response was seen in 15% to 20% of patients, and disease control in around 33%. Study-wide findings and caveats: The best prediction of response reportedly came from early blood T cell clone dynamics, with interferon-beta.

Repertoires were generated with immunoSEQ multiplex PCR, while TCRdb's copy carries only in-frame clones and drops some. The sample holds about 95,000 clones; about four fifths are singletons and the top ten take around 0.9%. The CDR3 length is 13 residues. In germline, CDR1 is MDHEN, CDR2 SYDVKM. The V and J ends lost 5 bases and 6 bases respectively, with 14 bases between them. In chemo-refractory metastatic non-small-cell lung cancer, patients got ipilimumab CTLA-4 blockade together with focal radiation. Note on this clone: Its antigen is undetermined.

This receptor was taken from a human donor with non-small cell lung cancer who had stable disease on radiotherapy plus ipilimumab. The chain carries TRBV28 and TRBJ2-7; D call uncertain. The sample consisted of peripheral blood, taken from a patient treated with radiotherapy plus ipilimumab. The CDR3 nucleotides read TGTGCCAGCAGTACCGCTGTACCGTCCGAGCAGTACTTC. It is translated as CASSTAVPSEQYF.